The T cell receptor delta chain described here comes from a study of γδ T cells in repeated Plasmodium falciparum infection. Across the whole study: The natural-infection arm compared Malian children under seasonal malaria with matched Australian children. Sampling occurred at baseline, pre-infection for selected infections, and 21 days post-infection. Study-wide points: In Vdelta2-negative, largely Vdelta1+, gammadelta repertoires, repeated controlled infections appeared to drive clonal selection waves.

This CDR3 comprises 16 residues. The V gene end was trimmed by 0 bases and the J gene end by 3 bases; junction bases not matched to a gene: 7. Looked up from germline, CDR1 is GEAIGNYY and CDR2 is EKD. TRG and TRD sequences were obtained from every sorted gammadelta sample. TCRdb re-processed the multiplex PCR reads via CATT. The sample records over 90,000 delta-chain clones, over 0.9% being singletons. Flow sorting of PBMC yielded separate Vgamma9/Vdelta2+ and Vdelta2-negative gammadelta T cell populations for bulk repertoire analysis. This clone showed up just a few times. Antigen: not known. This likely traces to a read error, being one base from a far larger clone. Other DNA sequences in the sample encode the same CDR3.

Sequenced material: gamma-delta T cells from blood. The receptor's source is a pool of human donors (malaria-infected and uninfected, not separated). The chain combines TRDV2 with TRDJ1; 9 nucleotides align to TRDD3. In DNA, the CDR3 is TGTGCCTGTGACACCAACTTAGGGGATACGGCCGATAAACTCATCTTT. This gives the protein CACDTNLGDTADKLIF.